The following is a T cell receptor (beta chain) sequence with its context. Participants were aged about 18 to 90 years, lived in 25 or so US areas, and enrolled virtually. This sample is part of a study of blood T cell repertoires in COVID-19. V shed 7 bases, J shed 5 bases, and the junction held 8 bases outside the gene matches. The CDR3 has 15 residues. Germline loops: CDR1 SGHVS, CDR2 FNYEAQ. Sequencing was performed with immunoSEQ multiplex PCR; in TCRdb, only in-frame clones are kept and a portion is missing. The profile shows 200,000 to 250,000 clones, 87% of them singletons. This chain connects TRBV7-6 to TRBJ2-5, with 12 bases that match TRBD2. The sequenced sample was PBMCs or T cells enriched from blood (not recorded which). The origin of this receptor is a woman aged 25 to 39 with acute COVID-19. The CDR3 DNA is TGTGCCAGCATGGAGCTAGCGGGGGGGTGGGAGACCCAGTACTTC. The encoded protein is CASMELAGGWETQYF.